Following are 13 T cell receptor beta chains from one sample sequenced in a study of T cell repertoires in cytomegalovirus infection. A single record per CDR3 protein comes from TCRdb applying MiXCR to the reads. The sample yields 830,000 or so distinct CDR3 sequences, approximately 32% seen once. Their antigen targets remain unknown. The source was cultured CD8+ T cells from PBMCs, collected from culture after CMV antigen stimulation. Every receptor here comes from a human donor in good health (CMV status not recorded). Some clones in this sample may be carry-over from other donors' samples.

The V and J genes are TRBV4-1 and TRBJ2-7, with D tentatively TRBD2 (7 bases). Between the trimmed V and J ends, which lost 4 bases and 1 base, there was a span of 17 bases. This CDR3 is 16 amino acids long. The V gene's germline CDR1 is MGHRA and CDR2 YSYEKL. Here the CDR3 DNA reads TGCGCCAGCAGCCCCGGGGGGCCGCTGAATTCCTACGAGCAGTACTTC. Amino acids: CASSPGGPLNSYEQYF.

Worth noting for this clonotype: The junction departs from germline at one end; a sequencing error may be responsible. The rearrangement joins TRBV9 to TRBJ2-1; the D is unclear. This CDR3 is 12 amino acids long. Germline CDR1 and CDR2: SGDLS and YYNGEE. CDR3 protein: CASSGWPYSRSF. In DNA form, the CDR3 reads TGTGCCAGCAGCGGTTGGCCGTACTCGAGATCCTTC.

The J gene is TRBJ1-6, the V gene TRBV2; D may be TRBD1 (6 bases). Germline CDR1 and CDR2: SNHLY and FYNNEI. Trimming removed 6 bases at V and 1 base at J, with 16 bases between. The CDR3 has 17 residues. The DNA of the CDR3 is TGTGCCAGCAGGATATTCACAGGGATATCCTATAATTCACCCCTCCACTTT. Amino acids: CASRIFTGISYNSPLHF.

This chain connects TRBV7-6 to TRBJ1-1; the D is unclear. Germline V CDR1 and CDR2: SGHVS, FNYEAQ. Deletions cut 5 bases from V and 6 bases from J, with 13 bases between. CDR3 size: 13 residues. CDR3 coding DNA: TGTGCCAGCAGCCTCCCGCCGGGGTCTGAAGCTTTCTTT. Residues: CASSLPPGSEAFF. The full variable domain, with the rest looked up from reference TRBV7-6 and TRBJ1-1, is GAGVSQSPRYKVTKRGQDVALRCDPISGHVSLYWYRQALGQGPEFLTYFNYEAQQDKSGLPNDRFSAERPEGSISTLTIQRTEQRDSAMYRCASSLPPGSEAFFGQGTRLTVV.

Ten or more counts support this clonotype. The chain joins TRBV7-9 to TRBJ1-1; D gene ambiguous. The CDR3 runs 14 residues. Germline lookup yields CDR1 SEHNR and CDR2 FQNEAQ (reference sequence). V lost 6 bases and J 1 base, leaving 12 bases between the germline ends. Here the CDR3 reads CASSLSAENTEAFF. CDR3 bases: TGTGCCAGCAGTTTAAGCGCGGAGAACACTGAAGCTTTCTTT. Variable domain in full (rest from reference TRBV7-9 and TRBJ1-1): DTGVSQNPRHKITKRGQNVTFRCDPISEHNRLYWYRQTLGQGPEFLTYFQNEAQLEKSRLLSDRFSAERPKGSFSTLEIQRTEQGDSAMYLCASSLSAENTEAFFGQGTRLTVV.

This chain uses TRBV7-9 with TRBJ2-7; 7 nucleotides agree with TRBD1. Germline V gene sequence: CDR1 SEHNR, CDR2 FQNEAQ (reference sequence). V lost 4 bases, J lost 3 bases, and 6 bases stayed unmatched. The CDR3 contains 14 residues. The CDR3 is CASSSTRDSYEQYV. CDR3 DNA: TGTGCCAGCAGCTCAACTCGGGACAGCTACGAGCAGTACGTC.

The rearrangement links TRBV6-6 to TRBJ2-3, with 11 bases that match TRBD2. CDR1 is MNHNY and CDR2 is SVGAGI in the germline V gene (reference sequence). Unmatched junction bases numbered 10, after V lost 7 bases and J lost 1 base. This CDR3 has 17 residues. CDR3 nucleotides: TGTGCCAGCACCTCCCAGCTACTAGCGGGGGGCACAGATACGCAGTATTTT. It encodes CASTSQLLAGGTDTQYF.

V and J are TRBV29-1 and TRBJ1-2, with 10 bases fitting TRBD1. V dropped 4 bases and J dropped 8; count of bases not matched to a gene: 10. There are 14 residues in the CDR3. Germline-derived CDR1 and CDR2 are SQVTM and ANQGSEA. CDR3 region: CSVGGTGEEGGYTF. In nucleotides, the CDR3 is TGCAGCGTTGGAGGGACAGGGGAGGAAGGAGGCTACACCTTC.

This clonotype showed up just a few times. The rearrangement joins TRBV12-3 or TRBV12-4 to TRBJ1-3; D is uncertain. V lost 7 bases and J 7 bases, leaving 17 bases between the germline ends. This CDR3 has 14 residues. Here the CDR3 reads CASNPPFPRNTIYF. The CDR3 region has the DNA TGTGCCAGCAATCCTCCCTTCCCTCGGAACACCATATATTTT.

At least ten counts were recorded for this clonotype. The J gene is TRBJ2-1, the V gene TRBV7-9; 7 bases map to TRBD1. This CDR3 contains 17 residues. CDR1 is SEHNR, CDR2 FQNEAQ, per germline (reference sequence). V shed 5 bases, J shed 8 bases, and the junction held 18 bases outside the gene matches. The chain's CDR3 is CASSNPRQGPSVHEQFF. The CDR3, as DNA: TGTGCCAGCAGCAACCCCCGACAGGGACCCTCCGTCCATGAGCAGTTCTTC.

CDR3 DNA: TGTGCCAGCACCACTACTGTATTCAATGAGCAGTTCTTC. It encodes CASTTTVFNEQFF. The V and J genes are TRBV2 and TRBJ2-1; D not resolved. Trimming shortened V by 7 bases and J by 6 bases, and 13 bases separated the two germline ends. The CDR3 has 13 amino acids. Per germline, CDR1 SNHLY and CDR2 FYNNEI.

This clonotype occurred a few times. Here the CDR3 DNA reads TGTGCCAGTAGTGGGGGGTCTTATCAGCCCCAGCATTTT. It yields the protein CASSGGSYQPQHF. The chain joins TRBV19 to TRBJ1-5; maybe TRBD1 (5 bases). The ends were cut back, 5 bases at V and 5 bases at J, with 10 bases in the middle. CDR1 is LNHDA, CDR2 SQIVND, per germline (reference sequence). The CDR3 consists of 13 residues.

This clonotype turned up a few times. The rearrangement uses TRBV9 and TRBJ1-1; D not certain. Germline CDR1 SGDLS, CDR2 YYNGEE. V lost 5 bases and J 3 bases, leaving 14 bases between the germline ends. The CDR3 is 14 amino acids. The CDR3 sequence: CASREGVLHTEAFF. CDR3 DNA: TGTGCCAGCAGAGAGGGAGTCCTTCACACTGAAGCTTTCTTT.